This TCR beta chain was identified in a study of blood T cell repertoires in COVID-19. As for the study in general: Both acute and convalescent COVID-19 samples were obtained from the United States, Italy and Spain.

The length of the CDR3 is 12 residues. Which cohort a participant joined came from the clinical history participants gave. A remark on this clone: A junction end diverges from the germline sequence, so it may reflect a read error.

The assay was immunoSEQ multiplex PCR, and TCRdb's table has in-frame clones only and misses some. The sample comprises approximately 240,000 clones, 90% to 95% of which are singletons, and approximately 2% rests with the top ten. The chain employs TRBV12-3 or TRBV12-4 and TRBJ1-1; the match to TRBD1 covers 7 bases. The sequenced sample was PBMCs or T cells enriched from blood (not recorded which). This TCR was sampled from a woman in her late teens or twenties who had recovered from COVID-19. CDR3 coding DNA: TGTGCCAGCAGTACGACAGGGCCTGAAACTTTCTTT. Amino acid sequence: CASSTTGPETFF.